This T cell receptor beta chain was sequenced during a study of T cell repertoires in cytomegalovirus infection. Study-wide background: Public TCR beta signature analysis indicated the presence of both CMV infection and matching HLA type. Study findings and constraints: Summed frequency of shared TCR beta families picked out CMV carriers who also had the relevant HLA. The ex vivo response showed dominance by HLA-C-restricted CMV-specific TCR beta clonotypes.

Each CDR3 protein is one row after TCRdb ran MiXCR on the reads. The table records around 450,000 distinct CDR3 sequences, about 11% of them present only once. V gave up 5 bases and J gave up 4 bases; unmatched junction bases: 6. The CDR3 spans 15 residues. This clonotype was counted ten times or more. Its antigen is still unknown. The V call is TRBV12-3 or TRBV12-4, the J call TRBJ1-3; 9 bases are shared with TRBD1. Material: PBMCs. The TCR was taken from a human donor in good health (CMV status not recorded). Some clones in this sample may be carry-over from other donors' samples. The chain's CDR3 is CASSPGTGLGNTIYF. The CDR3 DNA sequence: TGTGCCAGCAGTCCCGGGACAGGGTTAGGAAACACCATATATTTT.